This T cell receptor (beta chain) is from a study of spatial heterogeneity in lung cancer. Background on the study: There were consistently more beta-chain sequences detected than alpha-chain sequences.

A distinct unique molecular identifier was carried by each TCR cDNA molecule. TCRdb processed the 5' RACE reads anew with MiXCR; each CDR3 protein has one entry. The repertoire holds roughly 10,000 distinct CDR3 sequences, with approximately 3.5% as singletons. This CDR3 spans 18 amino acids. Deletions cut 2 bases from V and 9 bases from J, with 23 bases between. Time point defined: sample taken at primary tumor resection. Whole RNA was taken from tumor, nontumor lung or frozen PBMC; it was then sequenced unsorted. This clonotype was found many times. A library prepared for alpha chains yielded this beta chain as an off-target read; its size is of little meaning.

The sequence was collected from a female donor with early-stage non-small cell lung cancer. Here the sequenced sample was PBMCs, taken at surgery. V usage is TRBV23-1 and J usage is TRBJ1-6; the D is unclear. TRBV23-1 is identified as an open reading frame with a role that is uncertain. CDR3 nucleotides: TGCGCCAGCAGTCAAGTCGGTACAGCCGCTGGGGTTGGTTCACCCCTCCACTTT. Its protein is CASSQVGTAAGVGSPLHF.